Following are 14 T cell receptor beta chains from one sample sequenced in a study of blood T cells in healthy people across ages. The authors ran a second PCR of roughly 6 to 12 cycles using a sample-barcoded 5' primer and a J-beta primer mix. Using its own MiXCR run on the 5' RACE reads, TCRdb lists one record per CDR3 protein. The repertoire holds 500,000 to 550,000 distinct CDR3 sequences, with about 24% as singletons. These same records also appear under a second study, on T cells of mothers and their children.

The sequenced sample consisted of blood. The origin of the receptors is a boy aged 5 to 17 in good health.

The V call is TRBV4-3, the J call TRBJ2-5; D remains ambiguous. The end of the DNA fits TRBJ2-7 better, so the J call may be wrong. Germline V gene sequence: CDR1 LGHNA, CDR2 YSLEER. The CDR3 length is 15 residues. The CDR3 nucleotides are TGCGCCAGCAGCCAAGAAGTGAACCGGAAATTCGAGCAGTACTTC. Translated: CASSQEVNRKFEQYF.

CDR3 in DNA: TGTGCCAGCAGTAAACTGACTGAAGCTTTCTTT. It specifies CASSKLTEAFF. The chain combines TRBV2 with TRBJ1-1, with D unresolved. V was shortened by 5 bases and J by 5 bases, with 6 bases between the two germline ends. Germline V lookup: CDR1 SNHLY, CDR2 FYNNEI. The CDR3 covers 11 residues.

V is TRBV7-6 and J is TRBJ1-5; D not certain. The V gene's germline CDR1 is SGHVS and CDR2 FNYEAQ. Trimming took off 2 bases at V and 0 bases at J, with 8 bases between the two ends. The CDR3 has 15 amino acids. CDR3 bases: TGTGCCAGCAGCTTATACGGGGATAGCAATCAGCCCCAGCATTTT. Protein sequence: CASSLYGDSNQPQHF.

V gene TRBV28 combines with J gene TRBJ2-4; D is perhaps TRBD1 (6 bases). The CDR3 has 15 residues. V dropped 2 bases and J dropped 9 bases, with 17 bases sitting between them. Germline loops: CDR1 MDHEN, CDR2 SYDVKM. CDR3 region: CASSLRVQGEAIQYF. CDR3 bases: TGTGCCAGCAGTTTACGGGTACAGGGCGAAGCCATTCAGTACTTC.

V is TRBV20-1 and J is TRBJ2-7; possible D gene TRBD2, 5 bases. This CDR3 is built from 11 residues. Trimming took 3 bases from V and 3 from J, leaving 6 bases between them. Germline V CDR1 and CDR2: DFQATT, SNEGSKA (reference sequence). CDR3 nucleotide sequence: TGCAGTGCTAGCACTAGCTACGAGCAGTACTTC. It specifies CSASTSYEQYF.

This clonotype was counted at least ten times. The chain combines TRBV10-3 with TRBJ2-5; D gene unclear. Trimming left V 1 base short and J 2 bases short, with 2 bases between. The germline CDR1 and CDR2 sequences are ENHRY and SYGVKD. This CDR3 contains 12 residues. The CDR3 nucleotides are TGTGCCATCAGTGAGTTACAAGAGACCCAGTACTTC. Protein: CAISELQETQYF.

A few counts support this clonotype. The chain couples TRBV28 to TRBJ1-4; D might be TRBD1 (5 bases). Germline V gene sequence: CDR1 MDHEN, CDR2 SYDVKM. Trimming removed 3 bases from V and 8 bases from J, with 13 bases in between. The CDR3 is 14 amino acids. Written as DNA, the CDR3 is TGTGCCAGCAGTTTCGGGGGTGGGGTCGAAAAACTGTTTTTT. Translating it yields CASSFGGGVEKLFF.

This clonotype was observed a few times. The chain uses TRBV9 and TRBJ2-4; unclear D gene. V was cut by 3 bases and J by 9 bases, with 7 bases left in between. The CDR3 totals 11 residues. From germline, CDR1 is SGDLS and CDR2 YYNGEE. CDR3 residues: CASSDGVIQYF. CDR3 DNA: TGTGCCAGCAGCGATGGCGTCATTCAGTACTTC.

The chain has TRBV7-9 and TRBJ2-2; D is perhaps TRBD1 (5 bases). Germline lookup yields CDR1 SEHNR and CDR2 FQNEAQ (reference sequence). This CDR3 has 15 residues. V was clipped by 0 bases and J by 7 bases, with 12 bases between them. The CDR3 is CASSLAGARIGELFF. CDR3 bases: TGTGCCAGCAGCTTAGCTGGGGCACGCATCGGGGAGCTGTTTTTT.

The V and J genes are TRBV5-1 and TRBJ2-3; 10 bases are shared with TRBD2. The germline gives CDR1 SGHRS, CDR2 YFSETQ. Trimming cost V 4 bases and J 2 bases; bases outside gene matches: 7. This CDR3 comprises 16 residues. Here the CDR3 DNA reads TGCGCCAGCAGCCAAGGACTAGCGGAACACACAGATACGCAGTATTTT. It yields the protein CASSQGLAEHTDTQYF.

The table lists this clonotype with many counts. J is TRBJ2-3 and V is TRBV11-2; D is unclear. Trimming took 1 base from V and 5 from J, leaving 4 bases between them. The CDR3 sequence is 12 residues long. CDR1 and CDR2 from the germline V gene are SGHAT and FQNNGV. DNA for the CDR3: TGTGCCAGCAGCTTAGGAAAAGATACGCAGTATTTT. Translation gives CASSLGKDTQYF.

The genes are TRBV28 and TRBJ2-5, with D perhaps being TRBD1 or TRBD2 (6 bases each). Per the germline V gene, CDR1 is MDHEN and CDR2 is SYDVKM. This CDR3 has 13 residues. The V and J ends lost 2 bases and 4 bases respectively, with 8 bases between them. DNA of the CDR3: TGTGCCAGCAGTTTAAAGGGGGGAGAGACCCAGTACTTC. Translated, it gives CASSLKGGETQYF.

The gene calls are TRBV28 and TRBJ2-5; D gene ambiguous. V was pared by 2 bases and J by 6 bases, with 7 bases between. CDR3 length: 12 residues. Germline CDR1 reads MDHEN; CDR2 reads SYDVKM. CDR3 in DNA: TGTGCCAGCAGTTTACTTTCGAAGACCCAGTACTTC. Amino acids: CASSLLSKTQYF. The complete variable domain, with remaining parts taken from reference TRBV28 and TRBJ2-5, reads DVKVTQSSRYLVKRTGEKVFLECVQDMDHENMFWYRQDPGLGLRLIYFSYDVKMKEKGDIPEGYSVSREKKERFSLILESASTNQTSMYLCASSLLSKTQYFGPGTRLLVL.

This clonotype occurred a few times. V and J are TRBV28 and TRBJ2-3, with TRBD2 matching 11 bases. The CDR3 is 14 amino acids. The germline V gene encodes CDR1 MDHEN and CDR2 SYDVKM. V shed 5 bases and J 6 bases; nucleotides not matched to a gene: 4. The CDR3, as DNA: TGTGCCAGCAGTCCCGGGACTAGCGGCGATACGCAGTATTTT. The encoded protein is CASSPGTSGDTQYF.